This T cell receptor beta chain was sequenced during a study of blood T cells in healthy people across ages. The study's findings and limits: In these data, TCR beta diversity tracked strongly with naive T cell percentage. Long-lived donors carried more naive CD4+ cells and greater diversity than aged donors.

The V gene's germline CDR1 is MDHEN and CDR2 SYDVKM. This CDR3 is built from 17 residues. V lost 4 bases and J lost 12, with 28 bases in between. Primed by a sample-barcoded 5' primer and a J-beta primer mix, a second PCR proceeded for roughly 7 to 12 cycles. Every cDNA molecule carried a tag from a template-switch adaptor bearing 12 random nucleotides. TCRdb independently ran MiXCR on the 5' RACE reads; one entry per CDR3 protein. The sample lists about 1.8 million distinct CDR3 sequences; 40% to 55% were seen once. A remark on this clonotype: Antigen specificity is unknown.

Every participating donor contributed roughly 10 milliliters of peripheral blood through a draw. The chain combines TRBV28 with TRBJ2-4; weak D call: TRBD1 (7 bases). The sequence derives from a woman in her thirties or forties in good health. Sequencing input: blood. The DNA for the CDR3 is TGTGCCAGCAGTTCCCTCGGGGCTAGCGAGGGGGCCAAAACTCAGTACTTC. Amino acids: CASSSLGASEGAKTQYF.